Listed below are T cell receptor beta chains from one sample, sequenced in a study of blood T cell repertoires in COVID-19. Sequencing used immunoSEQ multiplex PCR; TCRdb keeps in-frame clones, though not all of them. The data show under 250,000 clones, with 83% seen just once and about 2.7% held by the top ten. Sequencing input: peripheral blood. The receptors originated from a woman in her thirties or forties with active or convalescent COVID-19. Each CDR3 is given with its conserved first and last residue. Fields, in order: D gene, J gene, clone size, V gene, CDR3 protein, CDR3 DNA. The D gene is left open where the match is weak. Clone size is shown for a subset of rows, as once, few, many or a class of expanded clone.

TRBD1 | TRBJ1-4 | NA | TRBV7-9 | CASSPGTDNEKLFF | TGTGCCAGCAGCCCGGGGACAGATAATGAAAAACTGTTTTTT
TRBD1 | TRBJ1-2 | NA | TRBV27 | CASSPPGGLYGYTF | TGTGCCAGCAGCCCACCAGGGGGCCTCTATGGCTACACCTTC
NA | TRBJ1-5 | NA | TRBV30 | CAWSPYFNQPQHF | TGTGCCTGGAGTCCCTATTTTAATCAGCCCCAGCATTTT
NA | TRBJ1-2 | once | TRBV5-1 | CASSFSQAHYGYTF | TGCGCCAGCAGCTTCAGCCAGGCCCACTATGGCTACACCTTC
NA | TRBJ1-3 | NA | TRBV4-1 | CASSQRLVNGNSGNTIYF | TGCGCCAGCAGCCAACGGCTAGTCAATGGTAACTCTGGAAACACCATATATTTT
TRBD1 | TRBJ2-5 | NA | TRBV5-1 | CASSRKLTGGVETQYF | TGCGCCAGCAGCCGGAAACTGACAGGGGGTGTTGAGACCCAGTACTTC
NA | TRBJ2-5 | NA | TRBV9 | CASSEGLRQETQYF | TGTGCCAGCAGCGAGGGGCTAAGACAAGAGACCCAGTACTTC
NA | TRBJ1-2 | once | TRBV7-9 | CASSLARTPYGYTF | TGTGCCAGCAGCTTGGCCAGGACACCCTATGGCTACACCTTC
NA | TRBJ2-1 | NA | TRBV5-4 | CASSSHQQRYNEQFF | TGTGCCAGCAGCTCCCACCAACAGCGGTACAATGAGCAGTTCTTC
NA | TRBJ1-2 | NA | TRBV19 | CASEGGTTNYGYTF | TGTGCCAGCGAAGGGGGAACTACTAACTATGGCTACACCTTC
NA | TRBJ1-6 | NA | TRBV30 | CAWTLAGGSPLHF | TGTGCCTGGACCCTAGCCGGGGGGTCACCCCTCCACTTT
TRBD2 | TRBJ2-5 | NA | TRBV2 | CASTVGLAGGKETQYF | TGTGCCAGCACCGTAGGACTAGCGGGGGGCAAAGAGACCCAGTACTTC
NA | TRBJ1-3 | many | TRBV4-2 | CASSQGGGANTIYF | TGTGCCAGCAGCCAGGGTGGCGGGGCAAACACCATATATTTT
NA | TRBJ2-7 | NA | TRBV28 | CASSPGAFSYEQYF | TGTGCCAGCAGTCCAGGGGCCTTCTCCTACGAGCAGTACTTC
TRBD2 | TRBJ2-1 | NA | TRBV7-8 | CASSRLGLADSYNEQFF | TGTGCCAGCAGCAGACTGGGACTAGCGGACTCCTACAATGAGCAGTTCTTC
NA | TRBJ2-7 | NA | TRBV19 | CASSMRGHQVGKAYEQYF | TGTGCCAGTAGTATGAGGGGACACCAAGTAGGGAAGGCATACGAGCAGTACTTC
TRBD2 | TRBJ2-2 | NA | TRBV4-1 | CASSIHLAGVTGELFF | TGCGCCAGCAGCATACATCTAGCGGGAGTTACCGGGGAGCTGTTTTTT
NA | TRBJ2-1 | NA | TRBV14 | CASSPDFYNEQFF | TGTGCCAGCAGCCCCGACTTTTACAATGAGCAGTTCTTC
NA | TRBJ1-1 | NA | TRBV4-2 | CASSQDRAGAMNTEAFF | TGTGCCAGCAGCCAAGATCGGGCGGGGGCGATGAACACTGAAGCTTTCTTT
NA | TRBJ1-2 | NA | TRBV27 | CASSPYPGSNYGYTF | TGTGCCAGCAGTCCATACCCCGGGTCGAACTATGGCTACACCTTC
TRBD1 | TRBJ1-3 | NA | TRBV4-1 | CASSQDPKQGADTIYF | TGCGCCAGCAGCCAAGATCCGAAACAGGGGGCAGACACCATATATTTT
TRBD1 | TRBJ1-6 | NA | TRBV3-1/TRBV3-2 | CASSQRDRGLSSPLHF | TGTGCCAGCAGCCAGAGAGACAGGGGGCTTAGTTCACCCCTCCACTTT
NA | TRBJ1-1 | NA | TRBV19 | CASSNDRLNTEAFF | TGTGCCAGTAGTAACGACAGGTTGAACACTGAAGCTTTCTTT
NA | TRBJ2-7 | few | TRBV27 | CASSLSGGDGQYF | TGTGCCAGCAGTTTATCGGGGGGAGACGGGCAGTACTTC
TRBD2 | TRBJ2-1 | NA | TRBV4-1 | CASSQPGLAAMDNEQFF | TGCGCCAGCAGCCAACCGGGACTAGCGGCCATGGACAATGAGCAGTTCTTC
TRBD2 | TRBJ2-4 | NA | TRBV27 | CASSSGGSGSNIQYF | TGTGCCAGCAGTTCGGGGGGGTCGGGTTCAAACATTCAGTACTTC
TRBD1 | TRBJ2-5 | NA | TRBV9 | CASSAIQQGKETQYF | TGTGCCAGCAGCGCAATCCAACAGGGGAAAGAGACCCAGTACTTC
NA | TRBJ1-6 | few | TRBV18 | CASSTGLNSPLHF | TGTGCCAGCTCTACAGGGCTGAATTCACCCCTCCACTTT
TRBD1 | TRBJ1-4 | NA | TRBV7-2 | CASSSRDRVDEKLFF | TGTGCCAGCAGCAGCAGGGACAGGGTAGATGAAAAACTGTTTTTT
TRBD1 | TRBJ1-3 | NA | TRBV9 | CASSAEGAAGNTIYF | TGTGCCAGCAGCGCAGAGGGGGCCGCGGGAAACACCATATATTTT
NA | TRBJ2-7 | NA | TRBV27 | CASSRGSGEQYF | TGTGCCAGCAGTAGGGGTTCCGGGGAGCAGTACTTC
NA | TRBJ1-2 | NA | TRBV19 | CASSISGAHTYGYTF | TGTGCCAGTAGTATTTCAGGGGCGCATACCTATGGCTACACCTTC
TRBD1 | TRBJ1-2 | NA | TRBV7-2 | CASSLAAWQGANGYTF | TGTGCCAGCAGCTTAGCAGCGTGGCAGGGGGCGAATGGCTACACCTTC
TRBD1 | TRBJ2-1 | NA | TRBV7-3 | CASSLVDRGTLEKQFF | TGTGCCAGCAGCTTAGTGGACAGGGGCACACTGGAGAAGCAGTTCTTC
NA | TRBJ1-1 | NA | TRBV20-1 | CRTQGGSKAFF | TGCAGGACACAAGGGGGTAGTAAAGCTTTCTTT
NA | TRBJ2-5 | NA | TRBV7-3 | CASSPGVRAAETQYF | TGTGCCAGCAGCCCGGGTGTTCGAGCCGCAGAGACCCAGTACTTC
TRBD1 | TRBJ1-5 | NA | TRBV2 | CASSEGQGEQPQHF | TGTGCCAGCAGTGAGGGACAGGGTGAACAGCCCCAGCATTTT
TRBD2 | TRBJ2-7 | NA | TRBV9 | CASSVLEASGSYEQYF | TGTGCCAGCAGCGTCCTCGAGGCTAGCGGGAGCTACGAGCAGTACTTC
TRBD2 | TRBJ2-1 | NA | TRBV5-1 | CASSTLAGGDSSYNEQFF | TGCGCCAGCAGCACCCTAGCGGGGGGGGACAGCTCCTACAATGAGCAGTTCTTC
NA | TRBJ2-3 | NA | TRBV6-4 | CASSPRGLSTDTQYF | TGTGCCAGTTCCCCTAGGGGACTTAGCACAGATACGCAGTATTTT
TRBD1 | TRBJ1-5 | few | TRBV28 | CASSLARGRGPQHF | TGTGCCAGCAGTTTGGCCAGGGGGCGGGGGCCCCAGCATTTT
NA | TRBJ1-2 | NA | TRBV9 | CASSPTGSANYGYTF | TGTGCCAGCAGCCCCACAGGCTCAGCTAACTATGGCTACACCTTC
TRBD2 | TRBJ2-1 | NA | TRBV2 | CASSPASGRHSYNEQFF | TGTGCCAGCAGTCCGGCTAGCGGGCGTCACTCCTACAATGAGCAGTTCTTC